This T cell receptor beta chain was found in a study of T cell changes during pregnancy in multiple sclerosis. The protocol was immunoSEQ multiplex PCR, while the TCRdb copy is restricted to in-frame clones and leaves out a portion. The data contain tens of thousands of clones, around 93% of them seen just once; the ten biggest clones take up about 3.7%. CDR3 length: 14 amino acids. Germline-derived CDR1 and CDR2 are SGHVS and FQNEAQ. Trimming left V 5 bases short and J 6 bases short, with 17 bases between. V is TRBV7-8 and J is TRBJ2-7; D is perhaps TRBD2 (6 bases). The sample consisted of peripheral blood, taken after pregnancy. The TCR comes from a female donor in good health, enrolled as a control in a pregnancy study. The CDR3 DNA sequence: TGTGCCAGCAGCGACTCGGGGGTCAGCCGCGAGCAGTACTTC. This sequence encodes CASSDSGVSREQYF.